This TCR beta chain was captured by sequencing in a study of T cell responses to AZD1222 COVID-19 vaccine. Study-wide findings and caveats: Recipients of AZD1222 seropositive at baseline numbered only 6 or 7. Donors skewed white British and female; clonal diversity was possibly underestimated.

Pooling of second doses given at about 4 or about 12 weeks was done. Measured with immunoSEQ multiplex PCR; TCRdb has only the in-frame clones, and not every one. The sample has some 71,000 clones; 89% are singletons. Regarding this clone: Its antigen is as yet unknown.

The CDR3 runs to 14 residues. Germline V gene sequence: CDR1 SGHNT, CDR2 YYREEE (reference sequence). V was cut by 0 bases and J by 3 bases, with 9 bases left in between. The rearrangement joins TRBV5-4 to TRBJ1-2; possible D gene TRBD1, 5 bases. This sequence originates from an adult who received the AZD1222 COVID-19 vaccine. Specimen: peripheral blood, collected 28 days after the second AZD1222 dose. This CDR3 reads CASSLAGRYYGYTF. In DNA form, the CDR3 reads TGTGCCAGCAGCTTGGCGGGACGGTACTATGGCTACACCTTC. The variable domain in full, with the rest retrieved from reference TRBV5-4 and TRBJ1-2, is ETGVTQSPTHLIKTRGQQVTLRCSSQSGHNTVSWYQQALGQGPQFIFQYYREEENGRGNFPPRFSGLQFPNYSSELNVNALELDDSALYLCASSLAGRYYGYTFGSGTRLTVV.